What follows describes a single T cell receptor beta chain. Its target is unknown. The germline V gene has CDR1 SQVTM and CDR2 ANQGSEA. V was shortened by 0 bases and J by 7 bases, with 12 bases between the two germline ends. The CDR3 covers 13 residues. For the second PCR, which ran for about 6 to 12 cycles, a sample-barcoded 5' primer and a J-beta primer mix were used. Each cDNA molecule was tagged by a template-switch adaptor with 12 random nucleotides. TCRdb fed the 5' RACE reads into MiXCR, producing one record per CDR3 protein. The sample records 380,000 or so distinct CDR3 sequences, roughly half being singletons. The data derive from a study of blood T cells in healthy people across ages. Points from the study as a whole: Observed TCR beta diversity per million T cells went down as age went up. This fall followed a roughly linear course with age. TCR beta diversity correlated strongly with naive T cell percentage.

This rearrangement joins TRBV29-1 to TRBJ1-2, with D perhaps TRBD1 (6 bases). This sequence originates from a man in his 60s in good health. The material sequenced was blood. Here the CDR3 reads CSVEDKGVGGYTF. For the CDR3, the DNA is TGCAGCGTTGAAGACAAGGGGGTTGGTGGCTACACCTTC.